This T cell receptor beta chain was observed in a study of PD-1 blockade in classical Hodgkin lymphoma. Study summary: Nivolumab was administered to patients intravenously at 3 mg/kg every 2 weeks. Study-wide findings and caveats: CD4+ TCR diversity climbed significantly by C4D1, unlike CD8+ TCR diversity. Exclusion was the outcome for patients who began nivolumab under 1 year after ASCT.

A note on this clone: Its antigen is as yet unknown.

V dropped 2 bases and J dropped 4 bases, with 5 bases sitting between them. This CDR3 contains 12 residues. Germline CDR1 reads MDHEN; CDR2 reads SYDVKM. Assay: immunoSEQ multiplex PCR; the TCRdb copy retains only in-frame clones and omits some. The repertoire holds around 45,000 clones, with just under 80% as singletons. Time point in this sample: cycle 4 day 1 (C4D1), after more than 5 weeks of nivolumab. There was relapse after autologous stem cell transplantation in every patient, and there was variation in brentuximab vedotin exposure. The TCR comes from a human donor with classical Hodgkin lymphoma. This sequence joins TRBV28 and TRBJ1-2; unclear D gene. This specimen was peripheral blood mononuclear cells (PBMCs), taken before the fourth cycle of nivolumab. The CDR3 sequence is CASSLELYGYTF. The CDR3 region has the DNA TGTGCCAGCAGTTTAGAGCTCTATGGCTACACCTTC.